This entry is about one T cell receptor beta chain. The data originate from a study of regulatory T cells in long-lasting Graves disease. Arm-PCR of CDR3 regions with iRepertoire HTBI primers generated TCR beta libraries. TCRdb processed the multiplex PCR reads anew with MiXCR; each CDR3 protein has one entry. The table includes more than 650,000 distinct CDR3 sequences, about 32% detected once. Germline V gene lookup returns CDR1 SGHRS and CDR2 YFSETQ. V was trimmed by 0 bases and J by 6 bases, leaving 13 bases between them. The CDR3 length is 14 residues. The sample's time point: persistent/refractory GD, antithyroid drugs over 5 years with positive TRAb. There was RNA extracted from PBMCs, and the TCR library was made from it.

V is TRBV5-1 and J is TRBJ2-7; D is uncertain. The material was peripheral blood mononuclear cells (PBMCs), obtained when the disease was refractory, from a patient treated with antithyroid drugs. This TCR came from a female donor with Graves disease. The DNA for the CDR3 is TGCGCCAGCAGCTTGGTTCCGGGTTGGGGCGAGCAGTACTTC. It yields the protein CASSLVPGWGEQYF.